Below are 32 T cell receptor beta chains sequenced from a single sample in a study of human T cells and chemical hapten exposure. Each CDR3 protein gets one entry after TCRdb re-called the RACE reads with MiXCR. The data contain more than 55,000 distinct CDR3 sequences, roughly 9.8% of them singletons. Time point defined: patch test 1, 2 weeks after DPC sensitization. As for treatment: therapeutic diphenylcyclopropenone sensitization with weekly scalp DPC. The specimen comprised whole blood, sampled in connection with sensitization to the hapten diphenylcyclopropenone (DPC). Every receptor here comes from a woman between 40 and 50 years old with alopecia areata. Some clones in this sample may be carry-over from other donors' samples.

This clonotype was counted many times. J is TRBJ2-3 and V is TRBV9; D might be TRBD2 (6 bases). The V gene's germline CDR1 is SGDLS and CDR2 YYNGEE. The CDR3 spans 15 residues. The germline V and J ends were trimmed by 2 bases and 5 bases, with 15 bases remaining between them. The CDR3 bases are TGTGCCAGCAGCGTGCGGGCGAGTAGCGGAGATACGCAGTATTTT. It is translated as CASSVRASSGDTQYF.

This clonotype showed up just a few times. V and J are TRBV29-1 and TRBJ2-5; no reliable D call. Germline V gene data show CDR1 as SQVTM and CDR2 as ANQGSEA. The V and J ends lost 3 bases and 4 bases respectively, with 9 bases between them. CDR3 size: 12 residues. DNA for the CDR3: TGCAGCGTTGACCAGGTCGGAGAGACCCAGTACTTC. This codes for CSVDQVGETQYF.

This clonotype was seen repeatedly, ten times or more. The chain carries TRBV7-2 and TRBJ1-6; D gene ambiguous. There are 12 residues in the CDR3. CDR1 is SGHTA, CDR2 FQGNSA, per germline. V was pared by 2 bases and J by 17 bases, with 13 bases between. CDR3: CASSLYPASIHF. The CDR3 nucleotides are TGTGCCAGCAGCTTATACCCAGCGTCTATCCACTTT.

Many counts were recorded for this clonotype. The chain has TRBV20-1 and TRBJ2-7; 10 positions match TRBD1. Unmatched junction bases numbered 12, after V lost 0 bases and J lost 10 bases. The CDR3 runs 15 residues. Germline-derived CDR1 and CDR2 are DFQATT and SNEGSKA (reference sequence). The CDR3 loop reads CSARDHPTGGAGQYF. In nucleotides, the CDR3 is TGCAGTGCTAGAGATCATCCGACAGGGGGCGCCGGTCAGTACTTC.

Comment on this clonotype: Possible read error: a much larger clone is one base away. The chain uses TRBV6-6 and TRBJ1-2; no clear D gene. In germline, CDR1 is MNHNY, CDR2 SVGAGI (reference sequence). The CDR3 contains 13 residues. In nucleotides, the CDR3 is TGTACCAGCAGTTCCGGACTCAACTATGGCTACACCTTC. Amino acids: CTSSSGLNYGYTF.

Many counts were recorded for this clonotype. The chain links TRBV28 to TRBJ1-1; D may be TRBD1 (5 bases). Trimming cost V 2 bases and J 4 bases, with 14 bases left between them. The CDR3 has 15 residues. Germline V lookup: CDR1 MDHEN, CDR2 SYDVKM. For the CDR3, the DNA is TGTGCCAGCAGTTTAGCGGGCTTCACAGGCACTGAAGCTTTCTTT. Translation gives CASSLAGFTGTEAFF.

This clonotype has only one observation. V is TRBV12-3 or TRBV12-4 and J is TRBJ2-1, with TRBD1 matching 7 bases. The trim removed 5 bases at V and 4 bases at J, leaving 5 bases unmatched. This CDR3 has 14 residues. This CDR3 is CASSTGTVYNEQFF. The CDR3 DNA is TGTGCCAGCAGTACAGGGACAGTATACAATGAGCAGTTCTTC.

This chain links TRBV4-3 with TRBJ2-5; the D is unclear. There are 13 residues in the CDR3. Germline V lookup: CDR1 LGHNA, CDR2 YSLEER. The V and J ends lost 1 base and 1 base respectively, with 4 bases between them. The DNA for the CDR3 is TGCGCCAGCAGCCAAGGGGCCCAAGAGACCCAGTACTTC. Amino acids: CASSQGAQETQYF.

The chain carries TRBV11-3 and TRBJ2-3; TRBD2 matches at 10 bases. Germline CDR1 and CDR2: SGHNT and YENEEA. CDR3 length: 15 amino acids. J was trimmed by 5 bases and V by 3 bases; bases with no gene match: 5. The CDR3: CASSLGPSGGDTQYF. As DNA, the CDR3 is TGTGCCAGCAGCTTGGGTCCTAGCGGGGGAGATACGCAGTATTTT.

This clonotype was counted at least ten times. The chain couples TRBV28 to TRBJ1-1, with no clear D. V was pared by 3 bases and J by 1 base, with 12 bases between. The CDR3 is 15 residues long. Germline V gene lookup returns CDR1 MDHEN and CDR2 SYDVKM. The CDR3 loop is CASSFTGRSNTEAFF. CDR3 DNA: TGTGCCAGCAGTTTTACCGGCAGATCGAACACTGAAGCTTTCTTT.

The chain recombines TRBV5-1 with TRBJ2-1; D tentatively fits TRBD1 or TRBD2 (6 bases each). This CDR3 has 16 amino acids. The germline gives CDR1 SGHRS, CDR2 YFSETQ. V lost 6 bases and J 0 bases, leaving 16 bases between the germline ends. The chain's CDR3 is CASKNGGLSSYNEQFF. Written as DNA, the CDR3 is TGCGCCAGCAAAAACGGGGGCCTGAGCTCCTACAATGAGCAGTTCTTC. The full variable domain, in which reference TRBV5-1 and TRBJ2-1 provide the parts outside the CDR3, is KAGVTQTPRYLIKTRGQQVTLSCSPISGHRSVSWYQQTPGQGLQFLFEYFSETQRNKGNFPGRFSGRQFSNSRSEMNVSTLELGDSALYLCASKNGGLSSYNEQFFGPGTRLTVL.

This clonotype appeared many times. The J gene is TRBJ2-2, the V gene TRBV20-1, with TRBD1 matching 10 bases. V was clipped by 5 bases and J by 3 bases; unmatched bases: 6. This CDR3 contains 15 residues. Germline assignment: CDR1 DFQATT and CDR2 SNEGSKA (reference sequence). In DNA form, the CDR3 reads TGCAGTGCTCCGAGACAGGGGGCCCACACCGGGGAGCTGTTTTTT. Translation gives CSAPRQGAHTGELFF.

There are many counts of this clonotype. In nucleotides, the CDR3 is TGTGCCTGGAGTAGCAAGTTAGCGGGAAACTACAATGAGCAGTTCTTC. Amino acids: CAWSSKLAGNYNEQFF. The chain combines TRBV30 with TRBJ2-1; 8 bases are shared with TRBD2. Trimming cost V 2 bases and J 3 bases; bases outside gene matches: 9. Germline CDR1 and CDR2: GTSNPN and SVGIG (reference sequence). CDR3 length: 16 residues.

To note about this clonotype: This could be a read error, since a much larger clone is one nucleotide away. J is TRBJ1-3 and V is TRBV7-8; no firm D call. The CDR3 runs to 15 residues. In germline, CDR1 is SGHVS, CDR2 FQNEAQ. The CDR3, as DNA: TGTGCCAGCAGCTTAGCACGCAGCTCTGAAAACTCCATATATTTT. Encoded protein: CASSLARSSENSIYF.

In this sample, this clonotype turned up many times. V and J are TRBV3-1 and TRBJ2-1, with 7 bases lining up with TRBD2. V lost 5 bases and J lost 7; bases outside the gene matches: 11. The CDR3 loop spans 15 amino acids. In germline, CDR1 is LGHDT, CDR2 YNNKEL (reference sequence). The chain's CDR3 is CASSTSQRGGNEQFF. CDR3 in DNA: TGTGCCAGCAGCACCAGCCAGCGGGGTGGGAATGAGCAGTTCTTC.

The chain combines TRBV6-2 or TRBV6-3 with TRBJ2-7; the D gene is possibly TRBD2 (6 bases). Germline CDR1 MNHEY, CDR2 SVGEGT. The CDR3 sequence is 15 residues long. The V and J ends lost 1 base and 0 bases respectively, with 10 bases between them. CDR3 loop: CASSYFGGVSYEQYF. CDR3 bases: TGTGCCAGCAGTTACTTTGGCGGGGTCTCCTACGAGCAGTACTTC.

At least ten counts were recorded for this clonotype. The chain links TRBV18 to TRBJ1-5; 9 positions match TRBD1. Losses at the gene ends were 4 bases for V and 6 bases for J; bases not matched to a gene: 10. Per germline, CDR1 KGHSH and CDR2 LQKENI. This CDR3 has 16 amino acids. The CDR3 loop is CASSRAAGTGPQPQHF. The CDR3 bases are TGTGCCAGCTCACGGGCCGCCGGGACAGGGCCTCAGCCCCAGCATTTT.

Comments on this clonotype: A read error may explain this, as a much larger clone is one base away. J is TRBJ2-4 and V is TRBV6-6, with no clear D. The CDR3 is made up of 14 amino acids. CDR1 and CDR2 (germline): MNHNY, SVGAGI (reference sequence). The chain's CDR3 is CAGSYQGPKNIQYF. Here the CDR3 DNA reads TGTGCCGGCAGTTATCAAGGACCTAAAAACATTCAGTACTTC.

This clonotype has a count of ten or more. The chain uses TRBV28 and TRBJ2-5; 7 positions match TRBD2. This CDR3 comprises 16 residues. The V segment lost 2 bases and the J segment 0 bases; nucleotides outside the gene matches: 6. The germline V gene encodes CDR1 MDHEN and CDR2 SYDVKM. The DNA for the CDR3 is TGTGCCAGCAGTTTAAGTAGTAGCGGGTACCAAGAGACCCAGTACTTC. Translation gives CASSLSSSGYQETQYF.

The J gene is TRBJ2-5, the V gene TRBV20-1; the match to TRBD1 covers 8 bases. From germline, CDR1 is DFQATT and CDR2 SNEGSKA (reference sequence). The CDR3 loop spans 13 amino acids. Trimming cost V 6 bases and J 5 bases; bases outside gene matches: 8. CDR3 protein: CSAGQGTPETQYF. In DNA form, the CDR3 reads TGCAGTGCCGGACAGGGAACCCCTGAGACCCAGTACTTC.

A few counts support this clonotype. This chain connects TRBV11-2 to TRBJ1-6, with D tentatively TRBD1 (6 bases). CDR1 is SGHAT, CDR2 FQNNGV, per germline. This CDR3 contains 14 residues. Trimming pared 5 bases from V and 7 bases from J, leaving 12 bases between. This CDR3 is CASSPPGQNSPLHF. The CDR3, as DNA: TGTGCCAGCAGCCCCCCGGGACAAAATTCACCCCTCCACTTT.

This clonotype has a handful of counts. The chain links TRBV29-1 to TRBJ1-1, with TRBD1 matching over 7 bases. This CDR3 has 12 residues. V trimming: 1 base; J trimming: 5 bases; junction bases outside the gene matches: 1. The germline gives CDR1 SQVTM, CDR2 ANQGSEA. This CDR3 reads CSVEAGGTEAFF. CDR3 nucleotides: TGCAGCGTTGAAGCAGGGGGGACTGAAGCTTTCTTT.

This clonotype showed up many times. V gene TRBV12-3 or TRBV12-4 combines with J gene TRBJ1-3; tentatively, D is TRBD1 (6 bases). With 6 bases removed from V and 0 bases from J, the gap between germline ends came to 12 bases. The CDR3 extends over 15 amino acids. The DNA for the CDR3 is TGTGCCAGCAGGGAGGGGGTTCGCTCTGGAAACACCATATATTTT. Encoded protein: CASREGVRSGNTIYF.

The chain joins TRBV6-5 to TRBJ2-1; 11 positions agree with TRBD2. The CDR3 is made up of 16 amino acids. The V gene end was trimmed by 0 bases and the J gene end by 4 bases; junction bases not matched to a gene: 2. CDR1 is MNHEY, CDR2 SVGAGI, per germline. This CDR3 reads CASSYSASGGYNEQFF. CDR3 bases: TGTGCCAGCAGTTACTCGGCTAGCGGGGGGTACAATGAGCAGTTCTTC.

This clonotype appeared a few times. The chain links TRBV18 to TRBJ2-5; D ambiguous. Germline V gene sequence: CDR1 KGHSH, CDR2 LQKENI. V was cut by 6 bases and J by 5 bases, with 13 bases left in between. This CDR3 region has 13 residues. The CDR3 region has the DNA TGTGCCAGCTCGGGCGGCGGATCGGAGACCCAGTACTTC. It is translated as CASSGGGSETQYF.

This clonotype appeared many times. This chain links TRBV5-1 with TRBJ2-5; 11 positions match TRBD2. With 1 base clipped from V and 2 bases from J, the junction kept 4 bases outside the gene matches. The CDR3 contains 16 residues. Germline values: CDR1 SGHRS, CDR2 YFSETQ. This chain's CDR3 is CASSLNLAGGQETQYF. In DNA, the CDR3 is TGCGCCAGCAGCTTGAATCTAGCGGGGGGACAAGAGACCCAGTACTTC.

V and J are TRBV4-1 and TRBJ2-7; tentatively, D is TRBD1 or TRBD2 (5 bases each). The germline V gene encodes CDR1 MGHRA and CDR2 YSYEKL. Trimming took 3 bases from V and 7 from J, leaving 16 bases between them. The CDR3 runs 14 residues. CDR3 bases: TGCGCCAGCAGCCACCCGGGACGCAGCCTAGAGCAGTACTTC. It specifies CASSHPGRSLEQYF.

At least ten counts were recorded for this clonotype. CDR3 sequence: CASSLAGVTEAFF. CDR3 nucleotides: TGTGCCAGCAGTTTAGCAGGGGTGACTGAAGCTTTCTTT. This chain links TRBV12-3 or TRBV12-4 with TRBJ1-1, with a tentative D call TRBD1 (5 bases). V was cut by 0 bases and J by 5 bases, with 7 bases left in between. The CDR3 is 13 residues long.

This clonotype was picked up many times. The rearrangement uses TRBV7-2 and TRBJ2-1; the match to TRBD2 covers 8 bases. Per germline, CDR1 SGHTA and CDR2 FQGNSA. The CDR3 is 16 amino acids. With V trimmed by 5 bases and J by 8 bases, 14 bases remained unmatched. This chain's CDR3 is CASSHEAGAGPHEQFF. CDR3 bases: TGTGCCAGCAGCCATGAAGCGGGGGCAGGGCCGCATGAGCAGTTCTTC.

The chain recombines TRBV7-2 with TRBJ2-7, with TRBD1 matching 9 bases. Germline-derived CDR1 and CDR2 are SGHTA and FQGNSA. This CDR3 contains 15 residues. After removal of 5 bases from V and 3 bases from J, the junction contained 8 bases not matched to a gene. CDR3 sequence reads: CASSKGQGFIYEQYF. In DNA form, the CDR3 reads TGTGCCAGCAGCAAGGGACAGGGCTTTATCTACGAGCAGTACTTC.

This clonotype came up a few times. For the CDR3, the DNA is TGTGCCAGCAGCCCCCCCTCGCGCGGGGGTTATCAAGAGACCCAGTACTTC. Its translation: CASSPPSRGGYQETQYF. This chain uses TRBV7-2 with TRBJ2-5; 7 nucleotides align to TRBD2. This CDR3 is built from 17 residues. The germline V gene has CDR1 SGHTA and CDR2 FQGNSA. V lost 5 bases to trimming and J lost 2 bases; unmatched junction nucleotides: 14.

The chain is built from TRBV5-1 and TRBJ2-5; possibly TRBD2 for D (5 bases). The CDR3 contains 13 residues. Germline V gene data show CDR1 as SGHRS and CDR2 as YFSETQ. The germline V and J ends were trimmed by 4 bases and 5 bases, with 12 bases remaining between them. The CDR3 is CASSPSNSETQYF. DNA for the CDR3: TGCGCCAGCAGCCCTAGCAACTCGGAGACCCAGTACTTC.